The next 16 T cell receptor beta chains were all read from a single sample in a study of T-cell memory formation after mild COVID-19. TCRdb re-derived calls from the 5' RACE reads in MiXCR, one entry per CDR3 protein. The sample carries about 200,000 distinct CDR3 sequences, roughly 10% recorded once. The sequenced sample consisted of PBMCs or a T cell subset sorted from them (not recorded which). These receptors came from a man younger than 35 who had mild COVID-19 (a few samples of this study predate the infection). Cell type and time point are not known.

The chain joins TRBV6-5 to TRBJ1-5; D call uncertain. The germline gives CDR1 MNHEY, CDR2 SVGAGI. This CDR3 region has 15 residues. Trimming cost V 0 bases and J 3 bases, with 9 bases left between them. The DNA for the CDR3 is TGTGCCAGCAGTTACTCGAGTGGATTCAATCAGCCCCAGCATTTT. Translated, it gives CASSYSSGFNQPQHF.

This clonotype appeared a few times. V and J are TRBV7-9 and TRBJ2-3; D is unresolved. The germline CDR1 and CDR2 sequences are SEHNR and FQNEAQ (reference sequence). The CDR3 covers 12 residues. V was pared by 6 bases and J by 4 bases, with 8 bases between. This CDR3 is CASRRGSDTQYF. The CDR3 region has the DNA TGTGCCAGCAGACGTGGGTCAGATACGCAGTATTTT.

There are a few counts of this clonotype. V is TRBV7-6 and J is TRBJ2-6; TRBD2 might be the D (5 bases). The CDR3 spans 16 residues. Germline loops: CDR1 SGHVS, CDR2 FNYEAQ. The V end lost 2 bases, the J end lost 1 base, and 9 bases lay between the germline ends. The CDR3 DNA sequence: TGTGCCAGCAGCTTAACCCCGGGGTCTGGGGCCAACGTCCTGACTTTC. Its protein is CASSLTPGSGANVLTF.

This clonotype has ten or more counts. The rearrangement uses TRBV7-9 and TRBJ2-4; the D is unclear. This CDR3 is built from 13 residues. Germline CDR1 and CDR2: SEHNR and FQNEAQ (reference sequence). Trimming removed 2 bases at V and 6 bases at J, with 8 bases between. CDR3 coding DNA: TGTGCCAGCAGCTTATGGGATAGAAACATTCAGTACTTC. It encodes CASSLWDRNIQYF.

This clonotype came up many times. The J gene is TRBJ1-6, the V gene TRBV6-5; D remains ambiguous. The CDR3 consists of 15 residues. Trimming pared 6 bases from V and 9 bases from J, leaving 18 bases between. The V gene's germline CDR1 is MNHEY and CDR2 SVGAGI. This CDR3 is CASSLRQDGGSPLHF. The CDR3 DNA sequence: TGTGCCAGCAGCTTGAGGCAGGACGGTGGTTCACCCCTCCACTTT.

In its sample, this clonotype was seen many times. V is TRBV5-1 and J is TRBJ1-1, with 10 bases lining up with TRBD1. Germline loops: CDR1 SGHRS, CDR2 YFSETQ. The CDR3 has 14 residues. V lost 5 bases, J lost 5 bases, and 6 bases stayed unmatched. CDR3 sequence (DNA): TGCGCCAGCAGAGCTGACAGGGGGCTAACTGAAGCTTTCTTT. Translating it yields CASRADRGLTEAFF.

This clonotype was picked up many times. V gene TRBV5-1 combines with J gene TRBJ1-2; weak D call: TRBD1 (5 bases). The CDR3 covers 17 residues. Germline CDR1 reads SGHRS; CDR2 reads YFSETQ. The ends were cut back, 9 bases at V and 4 bases at J, with 28 bases in the middle. The CDR3 loop is CAKIKGRDPLRTYGYTF. CDR3 in DNA: TGCGCCAAAATTAAGGGCAGGGATCCCCTTCGAACCTATGGCTACACCTTC. The full variable domain, its missing parts supplied by reference TRBV5-1 and TRBJ1-2, is KAGVTQTPRYLIKTRGQQVTLSCSPISGHRSVSWYQQTPGQGLQFLFEYFSETQRNKGNFPGRFSGRQFSNSRSEMNVSTLELGDSALYLCAKIKGRDPLRTYGYTFGSGTRLTVV.

The J gene is TRBJ2-1, the V gene TRBV12-3 or TRBV12-4; no definite D call. The V end was cut by 3 bases, the J end by 6 bases, with 6 bases between. CDR3 length equals 12 residues. The CDR3 reads CASSFPPNEQFF. Here the CDR3 DNA reads TGTGCCAGCAGTTTCCCACCCAATGAGCAGTTCTTC.

This clonotype occurred a few times. CDR3 DNA: TGTGCCAGCGGACAGGGGATAGATCAGCCCCAGCATTTT. This translates into CASGQGIDQPQHF. The rearrangement uses TRBV2 and TRBJ1-5; 9 nucleotides line up with TRBD1. The germline CDR1 and CDR2 sequences are SNHLY and FYNNEI. The CDR3 contains 13 residues. V gave up 8 bases and J gave up 5 bases; unmatched junction bases: 4.

The rearrangement uses TRBV27 and TRBJ2-3; weak D call: TRBD1 (6 bases). This CDR3 has 16 residues. V was shortened by 8 bases and J by 2 bases, with 20 bases between the two germline ends. Germline CDR1 is MNHEY and CDR2 is SMNVEV (reference sequence). The CDR3 region has the DNA TGTGCCAGCTGTTCCCACGGGACACCGATCACAGATACGCAGTATTTT. Translating gives CASCSHGTPITDTQYF.

This chain connects TRBV5-1 to TRBJ2-2; 9 nucleotides align to TRBD2. The CDR3 spans 18 residues. The germline gives CDR1 SGHRS, CDR2 YFSETQ. The ends lost 0 bases at V and 1 base at J; junction bases unmatched: 7. CDR3: CASSLAGSGGLNTGELFF. For the CDR3, the DNA is TGCGCCAGCAGCTTGGCCGGTAGCGGGGGACTGAACACCGGGGAGCTGTTTTTT.

In its sample, this clonotype was seen many times. This chain uses TRBV3-1 with TRBJ1-1; D is uncertain. With 1 base removed from V and 1 base from J, the gap between germline ends came to 13 bases. The CDR3 has 16 amino acids. Germline values: CDR1 LGHDT, CDR2 YNNKEL (reference sequence). The CDR3 DNA reads as TGTGCCAGCAGCCAAGCCTTTTTTTGGGGGAACACTGAAGCTTTCTTT. Its translation: CASSQAFFWGNTEAFF.

The table lists this clonotype with many counts. The J gene is TRBJ2-7, the V gene TRBV24-1, with D tentatively TRBD1 (6 bases). V was cut by 4 bases and J by 4 bases, with 16 bases left in between. This CDR3 is 15 amino acids long. CDR1 and CDR2 from the germline V gene are KGHDR and SFDVKD. CDR3 amino acids: CATSDDQGNSYEQYV. DNA for the CDR3: TGTGCCACCAGTGACGACCAGGGGAATTCGTACGAGCAGTACGTC.

This clonotype was detected ten times or more. V usage is TRBV7-2 and J usage is TRBJ1-1; D unclear. Germline V lookup: CDR1 SGHTA, CDR2 FQGNSA. Trimming removed 1 base at V and 11 bases at J, with 8 bases between. The CDR3 totals 11 residues. CDR3 sequence: CASSLELTAFF. The CDR3 DNA reads as TGTGCCAGCAGCTTAGAGTTGACTGCTTTCTTT.

The gene calls are TRBV18 and TRBJ2-3, with TRBD1 as a possible D gene (6 bases). Germline V lookup: CDR1 KGHSH, CDR2 LQKENI. CDR3 length: 15 amino acids. Trimming removed 1 base from V and 10 bases from J, with 18 bases in between. CDR3 nucleotide sequence: TGTGCCAGCTCACCACGGGGGCCAGTCGCTATGGCGCAGTATTTT. Amino acid sequence: CASSPRGPVAMAQYF.

This clonotype has only a few counts. The chain is built from TRBV14 and TRBJ2-3, with D tentatively TRBD2 (6 bases). This CDR3 has 16 amino acids. Germline V gene data show CDR1 as SGHDN and CDR2 as FVKESK. Trimming left V 1 base short and J 2 bases short, with 13 bases between. The CDR3 region is CASSQGLDLNTDTQYF. The CDR3 DNA reads as TGTGCCAGCAGCCAAGGACTAGACCTAAACACAGATACGCAGTATTTT.